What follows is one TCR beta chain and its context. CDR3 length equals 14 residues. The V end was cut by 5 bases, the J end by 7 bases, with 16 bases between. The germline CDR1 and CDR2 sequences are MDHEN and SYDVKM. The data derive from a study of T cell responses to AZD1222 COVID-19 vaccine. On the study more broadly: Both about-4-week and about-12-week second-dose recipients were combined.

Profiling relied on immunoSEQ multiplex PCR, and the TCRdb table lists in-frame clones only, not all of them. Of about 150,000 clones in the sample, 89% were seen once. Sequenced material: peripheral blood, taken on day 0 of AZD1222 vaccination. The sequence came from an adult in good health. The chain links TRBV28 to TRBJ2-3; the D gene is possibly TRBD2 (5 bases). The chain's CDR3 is CASSPPDYTYTQYF. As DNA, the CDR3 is TGTGCCAGCAGTCCCCCAGACTATACCTATACGCAGTATTTT.